This passage covers 6 T cell receptor beta chains from one sample sequenced in a study of T cell changes during pregnancy in multiple sclerosis. Method: immunoSEQ multiplex PCR; TCRdb's copy keeps in-frame clones and lacks some. The profile covers some 100,000 clones, with 80% to 95% appearing a single time and around 3% taken by the ten largest. The input for sequencing was peripheral blood, taken in the second trimester of pregnancy. The receptors were sampled from a female donor with multiple sclerosis, enrolled in a pregnancy study.

The chain recombines TRBV7-2 with TRBJ2-2; D is possibly TRBD1 (5 bases). The germline V gene has CDR1 SGHTA and CDR2 FQGNSA. The CDR3 loop spans 15 amino acids. V lost 2 bases and J 3 bases, leaving 10 bases between the germline ends. The CDR3, as DNA: TGTGCCAGCAGCTTAAGGACACTGGACACCGGGGAGCTGTTTTTT. It encodes CASSLRTLDTGELFF. Full variable domain (rest looked up from reference TRBV7-2 and TRBJ2-2): GAGVSQSPSNKVTEKGKDVELRCDPISGHTALYWYRQSLGQGLEFLIYFQGNSAPDKSGLPSDRFSAERTGGSVSTLTIQRTQQEDSAVYLCASSLRTLDTGELFFGEGSRLTVL.

CDR3 nucleotide sequence: TGTGCCCGTAGAGACAGGTTACCGCCCGGGAGCAATCAGCCCCAGCATTTT. Translated: CARRDRLPPGSNQPQHF. This chain links TRBV21-1 with TRBJ1-5; TRBD1, the table's D call, lacks a check against the DNA. TRBV21-1 is annotated as a pseudogene. CDR3 length equals 17 residues.

V is TRBV15 and J is TRBJ1-4; D is ambiguous. CDR3 size: 15 residues. Germline assignment: CDR1 LNHNV and CDR2 YYDKDF (reference sequence). The ends were cut back, 7 bases at V and 6 bases at J, with 18 bases in the middle. CDR3: CATNLARGGDEKLFF. CDR3 nucleotides: TGTGCCACCAACCTCGCCCGGGGTGGCGATGAAAAACTGTTTTTT.

The rearrangement joins TRBV2 to TRBJ2-7; TRBD2 matches at 14 bases. Germline V lookup: CDR1 SNHLY, CDR2 FYNNEI. The CDR3 runs to 20 residues. V lost 3 bases and J lost 1; bases outside the gene matches: 14. The CDR3 DNA sequence: TGTGCCAGCAGTGAGGTACCGGGACTAGCGGGAGTCGGGGTGTCCTACGAGCAGTACTTC. Translation gives CASSEVPGLAGVGVSYEQYF.

The CDR3 sequence: CASSQDLGLAGGMGYEQYF. For the CDR3, the DNA is TGTGCCAGCAGCCAAGATTTGGGACTAGCGGGGGGTATGGGCTACGAGCAGTACTTC. The rearrangement links TRBV4-2 to TRBJ2-7; 15 bases agree with TRBD2. Germline-derived CDR1 and CDR2 are LGHNA and YNFKEQ. The CDR3 contains 19 residues. J gave up 3 bases and V 0 bases, and 9 bases lay outside the gene matches.

V gene TRBV6-1 combines with J gene TRBJ2-4; a possible D gene is TRBD2 (6 bases). The CDR3 runs to 13 residues. The germline V gene has CDR1 MNHNS and CDR2 SASEGT. Trimming left V 1 base short and J 7 bases short, with 8 bases between. In nucleotides, the CDR3 is TGTGCCAGCAGTGAAGGGAGGGCTAACATTCAGTACTTC. Encoded protein: CASSEGRANIQYF.